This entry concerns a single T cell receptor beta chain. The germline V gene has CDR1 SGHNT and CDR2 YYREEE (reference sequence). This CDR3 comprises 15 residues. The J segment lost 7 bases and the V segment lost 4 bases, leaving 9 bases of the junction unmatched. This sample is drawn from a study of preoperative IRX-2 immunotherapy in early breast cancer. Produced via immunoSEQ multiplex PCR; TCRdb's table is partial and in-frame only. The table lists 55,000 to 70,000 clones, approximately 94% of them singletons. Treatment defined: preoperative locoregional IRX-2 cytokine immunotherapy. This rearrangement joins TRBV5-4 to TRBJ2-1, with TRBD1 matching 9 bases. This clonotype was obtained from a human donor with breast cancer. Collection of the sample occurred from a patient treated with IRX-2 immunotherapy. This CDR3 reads CASSDYRDRANEQFF. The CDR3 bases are TGTGCCAGCAGCGATTACCGGGACAGGGCGAATGAGCAGTTCTTC.